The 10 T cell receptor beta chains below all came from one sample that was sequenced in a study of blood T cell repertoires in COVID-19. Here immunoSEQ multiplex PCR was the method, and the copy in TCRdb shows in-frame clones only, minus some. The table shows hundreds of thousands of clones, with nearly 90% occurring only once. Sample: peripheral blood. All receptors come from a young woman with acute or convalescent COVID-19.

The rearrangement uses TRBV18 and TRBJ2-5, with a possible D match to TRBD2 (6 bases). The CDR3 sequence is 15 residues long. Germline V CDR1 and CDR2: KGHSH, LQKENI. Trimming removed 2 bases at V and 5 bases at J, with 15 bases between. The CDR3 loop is CASSPFGGEMETQYF. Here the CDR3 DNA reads TGTGCCAGCTCACCATTTGGCGGGGAGATGGAGACCCAGTACTTC.

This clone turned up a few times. The chain's CDR3 is CATIVSPLHF. In DNA, the CDR3 is TGTGCCACCATAGTGTCACCCCTCCACTTT. The chain recombines TRBV24-1 with TRBJ1-6; D unclear. This CDR3 is built from 10 residues. The germline V and J ends were trimmed by 8 bases and 10 bases, with 5 bases remaining between them. Per germline, CDR1 KGHDR and CDR2 SFDVKD.

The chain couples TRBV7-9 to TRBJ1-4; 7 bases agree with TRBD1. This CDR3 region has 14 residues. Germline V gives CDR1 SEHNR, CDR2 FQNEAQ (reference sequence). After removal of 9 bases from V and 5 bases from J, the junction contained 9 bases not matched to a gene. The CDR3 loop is CASTPGQPNEKLFF. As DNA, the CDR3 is TGTGCCAGTACCCCGGGACAGCCAAATGAAAAACTGTTTTTT.

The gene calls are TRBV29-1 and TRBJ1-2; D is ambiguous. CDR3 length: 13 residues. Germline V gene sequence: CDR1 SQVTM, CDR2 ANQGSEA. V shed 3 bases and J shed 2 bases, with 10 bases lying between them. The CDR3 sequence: CSVDRTGNYGYTF. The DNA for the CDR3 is TGCAGCGTTGATCGAACGGGGAACTATGGCTACACCTTC.

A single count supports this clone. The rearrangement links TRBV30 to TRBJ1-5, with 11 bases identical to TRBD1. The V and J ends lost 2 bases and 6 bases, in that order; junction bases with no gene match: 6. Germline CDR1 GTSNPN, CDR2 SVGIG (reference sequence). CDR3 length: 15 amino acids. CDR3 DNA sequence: TGTGCCTGGAGTCCCGGACAGGGGGCATTTCAGCCCCAGCATTTT. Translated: CAWSPGQGAFQPQHF.

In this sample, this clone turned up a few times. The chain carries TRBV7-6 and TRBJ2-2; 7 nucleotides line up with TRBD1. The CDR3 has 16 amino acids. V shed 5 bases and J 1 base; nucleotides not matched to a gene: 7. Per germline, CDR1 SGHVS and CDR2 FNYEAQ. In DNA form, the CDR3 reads TGTGCCAGCAGCACCTGGGCAGGGGGGAACACCGGGGAGCTGTTTTTT. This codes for CASSTWAGGNTGELFF. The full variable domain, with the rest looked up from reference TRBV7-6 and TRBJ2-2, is GAGVSQSPRYKVTKRGQDVALRCDPISGHVSLYWYRQALGQGPEFLTYFNYEAQQDKSGLPNDRFSAERPEGSISTLTIQRTEQRDSAMYRCASSTWAGGNTGELFFGEGSRLTVL.

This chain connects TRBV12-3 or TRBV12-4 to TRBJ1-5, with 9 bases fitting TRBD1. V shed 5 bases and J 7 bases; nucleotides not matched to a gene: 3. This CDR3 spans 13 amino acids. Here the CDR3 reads CASSDRGAQPQHF. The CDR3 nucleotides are TGTGCCAGCAGTGACAGGGGGGCGCAGCCCCAGCATTTT.

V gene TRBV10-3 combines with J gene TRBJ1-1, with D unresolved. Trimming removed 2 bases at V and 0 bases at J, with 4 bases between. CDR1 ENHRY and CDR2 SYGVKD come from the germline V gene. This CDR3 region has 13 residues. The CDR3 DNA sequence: TGTGCCATCAGTGAGAGCGTGAACACTGAAGCTTTCTTT. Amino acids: CAISESVNTEAFF.

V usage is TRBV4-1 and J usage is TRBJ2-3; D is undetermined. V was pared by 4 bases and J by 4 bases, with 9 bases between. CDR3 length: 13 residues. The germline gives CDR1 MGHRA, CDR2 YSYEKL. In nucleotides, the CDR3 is TGCGCCAGCAGCCGAGAACACCCAGATACGCAGTATTTT. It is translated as CASSREHPDTQYF.

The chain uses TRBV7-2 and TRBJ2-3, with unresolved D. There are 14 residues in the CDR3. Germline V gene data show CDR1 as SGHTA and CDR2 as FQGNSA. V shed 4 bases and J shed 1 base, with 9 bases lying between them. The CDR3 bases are TGTGCCAGCAGCTCCAGAGGCGGCACAGATACGCAGTATTTT. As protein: CASSSRGGTDTQYF.